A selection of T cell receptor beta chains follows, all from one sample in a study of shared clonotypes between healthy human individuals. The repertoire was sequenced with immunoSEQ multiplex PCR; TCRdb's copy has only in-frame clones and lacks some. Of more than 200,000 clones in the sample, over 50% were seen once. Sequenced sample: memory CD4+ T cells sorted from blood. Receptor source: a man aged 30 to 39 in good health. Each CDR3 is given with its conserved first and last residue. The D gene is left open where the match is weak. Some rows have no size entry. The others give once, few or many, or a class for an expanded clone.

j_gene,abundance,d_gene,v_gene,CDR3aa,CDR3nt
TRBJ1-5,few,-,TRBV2,CASRARDHNQPQHF,TGTGCCAGCAGGGCCCGGGACCACAATCAGCCCCAGCATTTT
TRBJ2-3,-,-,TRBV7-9,CASSSGQSTDTQYF,TGTGCCAGCAGCTCCGGACAGAGCACAGATACGCAGTATTTT
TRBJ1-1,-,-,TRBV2,CASSGRLSFF,TGTGCCAGCAGTGGCCGACTTTCTTTCTTT
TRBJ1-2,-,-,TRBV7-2,CASRPPAGWGYTF,TGTGCCAGCAGACCCCCCGCGGGGTGGGGCTACACCTTC
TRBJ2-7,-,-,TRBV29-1,CSAASAGAQAREQYF,TGCAGCGCAGCGAGCGCAGGGGCCCAAGCTAGGGAGCAGTACTTC
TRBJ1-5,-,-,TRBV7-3,CASSLGTGIRGNQPQHF,TGTGCCAGCAGCTTAGGTACAGGGATTCGAGGCAATCAGCCCCAGCATTTT
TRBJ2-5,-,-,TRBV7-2,CASSFGGGETQYF,TGTGCCAGCAGCTTCGGAGGGGGTGAGACCCAGTACTTC
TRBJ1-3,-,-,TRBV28,CASSLAGSGNTIYF,TGTGCCAGCAGTTTGGCAGGGTCTGGAAACACCATATATTTT
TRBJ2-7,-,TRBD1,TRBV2,CASSLRRGGQLSSEQYF,TGTGCCAGCAGTCTGAGGCGAGGGGGACAGCTAAGTAGCGAGCAGTACTTC
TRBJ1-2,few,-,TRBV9,CASTGGWGKDSYGYTF,TGTGCCAGCACGGGCGGGTGGGGGAAGGATAGCTATGGCTACACCTTC
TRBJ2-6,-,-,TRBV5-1,CASSPEGTHLTF,TGCGCCAGCAGCCCCGAGGGAACTCACCTGACTTTC
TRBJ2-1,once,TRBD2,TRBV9,CASSVDLAGIYEGNEQFF,TGTGCCAGCAGCGTAGATCTAGCGGGAATATACGAGGGCAATGAGCAGTTCTTC
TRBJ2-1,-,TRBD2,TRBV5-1,CASSRSGGSYNEQFF,TGCGCCAGCAGCAGGAGCGGGGGCTCCTACAATGAGCAGTTCTTC
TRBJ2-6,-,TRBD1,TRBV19,CASRDRVLSGANVLTF,TGTGCCAGTAGGGACAGGGTACTCTCTGGGGCCAACGTCCTGACTTTC
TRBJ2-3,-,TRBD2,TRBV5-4,CASSIAGGWDTQYF,TGTGCCAGCAGCATAGCGGGAGGTTGGGATACGCAGTATTTT
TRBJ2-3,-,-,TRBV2,CASIRAVLTDTQYF,TGTGCCAGCATCCGAGCGGTTCTCACAGATACGCAGTATTTT
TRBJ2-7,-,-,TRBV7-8,CASSLALATSYEQYF,TGTGCCAGCAGCTTAGCGCTAGCGACCTCCTACGAGCAGTACTTC
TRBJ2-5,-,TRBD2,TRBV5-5,CASSLLPGGPRETQYF,TGTGCCAGCAGCTTATTGCCGGGAGGGCCTCGAGAGACCCAGTACTTC
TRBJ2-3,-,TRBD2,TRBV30,CAWSGGRETDTQYF,TGTGCCTGGAGTGGTGGGAGGGAGACAGATACGCAGTATTTT
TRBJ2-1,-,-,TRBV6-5,CASSYAGQNYNEQFF,TGTGCCAGCAGTTACGCGGGCCAAAACTACAATGAGCAGTTCTTC
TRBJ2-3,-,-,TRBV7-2,CASSSPAADTQYF,TGTGCCAGCAGCTCCCCAGCGGCAGATACGCAGTATTTT
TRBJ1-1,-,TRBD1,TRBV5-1,CASSLMDREVSEAFF,TGCGCCAGCAGCTTGATGGACAGGGAGGTTAGTGAAGCTTTCTTT
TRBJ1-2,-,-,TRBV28,CASSFRLDTRRDGYTF,TGTGCCAGCAGTTTCCGACTAGACACACGGAGGGATGGCTACACCTTC
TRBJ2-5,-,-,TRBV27,CASSFDRETQYF,TGTGCCAGCAGTTTTGATCGCGAGACCCAGTACTTC
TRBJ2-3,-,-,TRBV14,CASSQERVTYDTDTQYF,TGTGCCAGCAGCCAAGAGCGGGTCACCTATGACACAGATACGCAGTATTTT
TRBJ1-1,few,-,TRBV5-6,CASSLVPGMNTEAFF,TGTGCCAGCAGCTTGGTTCCGGGGATGAACACTGAAGCTTTCTTT
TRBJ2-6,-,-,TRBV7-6,CASSFTVSSGANVLTF,TGTGCCAGCAGCTTCACTGTTTCCTCTGGGGCCAACGTCCTGACTTTC
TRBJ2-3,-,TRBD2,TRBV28,CASSLAGGPTDTQYF,TGTGCCAGCAGTTTGGCGGGAGGACCCACAGATACGCAGTATTTT
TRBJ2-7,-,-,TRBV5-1,CASSLEGYEQYF,TGCGCCAGCAGCTTGGAGGGCTACGAGCAGTACTTC
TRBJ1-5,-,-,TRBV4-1,CASSLHGDQPQHF,TGCGCCAGCAGCCTCCACGGTGATCAGCCCCAGCATTTT
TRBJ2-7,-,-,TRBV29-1,CSVDRGGDEQYF,TGCAGCGTTGATAGGGGAGGCGACGAGCAGTACTTC
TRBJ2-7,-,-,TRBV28,CASSRWEEQYF,TGTGCCAGCAGTCGCTGGGAAGAGCAGTACTTC
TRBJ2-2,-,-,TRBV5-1,CASSFSETGELFF,TGCGCCAGCAGCTTTTCGGAGACCGGGGAGCTGTTTTTT
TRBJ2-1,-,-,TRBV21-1,CASSRQRTSFPYNEQFF,TGTGCCAGCAGCCGCCAGAGGACTAGCTTCCCCTACAATGAGCAGTTCTTC
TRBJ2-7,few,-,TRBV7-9,CASSLSQAGYEQYF,TGTGCCAGCAGCTTAAGTCAGGCTGGATACGAGCAGTACTTC
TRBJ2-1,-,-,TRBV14,CASSPPISYNEQFF,TGTGCCAGCAGCCCTCCTATCTCCTACAATGAGCAGTTCTTC
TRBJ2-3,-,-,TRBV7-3,CASSPMAATSTDTQYF,TGTGCCAGCAGCCCTATGGCAGCGACAAGCACAGATACGCAGTATTTT
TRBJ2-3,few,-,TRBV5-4,CASSLPTGFSTDTQYF,TGTGCCAGCAGCTTGCCTACGGGATTCAGCACAGATACGCAGTATTTT
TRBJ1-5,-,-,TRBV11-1,CASSSYDYSNQPQHF,TGTGCCAGCAGCTCGTATGATTATAGCAATCAGCCCCAGCATTTT
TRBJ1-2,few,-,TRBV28,CASSLPPDGVNYGYTF,TGTGCCAGCAGTTTACCCCCGGACGGAGTTAACTATGGCTACACCTTC
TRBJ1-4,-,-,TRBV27,CASRSRARPTNEKLFF,TGTGCCAGCCGAAGCAGGGCTCGCCCAACTAATGAAAAACTGTTTTTT
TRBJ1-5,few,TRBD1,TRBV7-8,CASSPDRGGQPQHF,TGTGCCAGCAGCCCCGACAGGGGCGGCCAGCCCCAGCATTTT
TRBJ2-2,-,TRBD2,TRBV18,CASSSRPLAGGNTGELFF,TGTGCCAGCTCATCACGGCCCCTAGCGGGAGGGAACACCGGGGAGCTGTTTTTT
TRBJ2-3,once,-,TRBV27,CASSPGQTDTQYF,TGTGCCAGCAGCCCCGGACAGACAGATACGCAGTATTTT
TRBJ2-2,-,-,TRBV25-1,CASSDFGYGGVTGELFF,TGTGCCAGCAGTGATTTCGGCTACGGGGGAGTAACCGGGGAGCTGTTTTTT
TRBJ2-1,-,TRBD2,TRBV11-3,CASSDEGLAGGPRQQFF,TGTGCCAGCAGCGATGAGGGACTAGCGGGAGGGCCCCGCCAGCAGTTCTTC
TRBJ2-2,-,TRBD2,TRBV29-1,CSVGARGSFSGELFF,TGCAGCGTTGGGGCGCGGGGGTCTTTTTCCGGGGAGCTGTTTTTT
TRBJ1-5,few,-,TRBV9,CASSVGGSQPQHF,TGTGCCAGCAGCGTAGGAGGGAGTCAGCCCCAGCATTTT
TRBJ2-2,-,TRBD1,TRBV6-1,CASSGPGQGIGELFF,TGTGCCAGCAGTGGTCCGGGACAGGGAATCGGGGAGCTGTTTTTT
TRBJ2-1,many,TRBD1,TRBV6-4,CASSRGGQGHNEQFF,TGTGCCAGCAGCCGCGGCGGACAGGGACACAATGAGCAGTTCTTC
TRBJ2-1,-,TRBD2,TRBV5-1,CASTPEVAGESEQFF,TGCGCCAGCACTCCGGAGGTAGCGGGAGAGTCTGAGCAGTTCTTC
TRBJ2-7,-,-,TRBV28,CASRVLSPISEQYF,TGTGCCAGCAGAGTTTTATCCCCCATAAGCGAGCAGTACTTC
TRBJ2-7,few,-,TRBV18,CASSVHRDEAYEQYF,TGTGCCAGCTCAGTCCACCGGGACGAGGCCTACGAGCAGTACTTC
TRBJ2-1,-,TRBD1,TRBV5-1,CASSDLTGNNEQFF,TGCGCCAGCAGCGACTTGACAGGGAATAATGAGCAGTTCTTC
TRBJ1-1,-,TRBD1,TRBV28,CASSVNRGLHTEAFF,TGTGCCAGCAGTGTCAACAGGGGGTTGCACACTGAAGCTTTCTTT
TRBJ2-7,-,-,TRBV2,CASSERQTRLGYEQYF,TGTGCCAGCAGTGAACGGCAAACTAGACTCGGCTACGAGCAGTACTTC
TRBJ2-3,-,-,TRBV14,CASSQDVIASTDTQYF,TGTGCCAGCAGCCAAGACGTAATAGCTAGCACAGATACGCAGTATTTT